The rows below give T cell receptor beta chains drawn from one sample of a study of blood T cells in healthy people across ages. One entry per CDR3 protein, called by TCRdb with MiXCR from the 5' RACE reads. The sample has approximately 770,000 distinct CDR3 sequences; 58% are singletons. The sample comprised blood. These receptors all stem from a man under 40 in good health. Each CDR3 is given with its conserved first and last residue. Fields, in order: V gene, J gene, clone size, CDR3 length, D gene, CDR3 DNA, CDR3 protein. A D gene is named only where the DNA matches it firmly. Clone size is stated in some rows and not others, as once, few, many or a class when expanded.

TRBV20-1	TRBJ2-1	few	15	TRBD2	TGCAGTGCCCCCCCAACTAGCGGGAGGGCCGGTGAGCAGTTCTTC	CSAPPTSGRAGEQFF
TRBV7-2	TRBJ2-5	.	14	TRBD2	TGTGCCAGCAGCTCGCTAGGACTAGCGGAGACCCAGTACTTC	CASSSLGLAETQYF
TRBV12-3/TRBV12-4	TRBJ2-3	.	13	.	TGTGCCAGCACCTCCCGTAGCGTTTCTACGCAGTATTTT	CASTSRSVSTQYF
TRBV6-6	TRBJ2-5	.	13	TRBD2	TGTGCCAGCAGCCGGGGGGTAGGAGAGACCCAGTACTTC	CASSRGVGETQYF
TRBV4-3	TRBJ2-4	once	15	TRBD2	TGCGCCAGCAGCCAAGATTTCGATCGGGGGGAGCAGCAGTACTTC	CASSQDFDRGEQQYF
TRBV5-1	TRBJ1-1	.	16	.	TGCGCCAGCAGCTTGGAGGGGGGGCGCGGGGACACTGAAGCTTTCTTT	CASSLEGGRGDTEAFF
TRBV6-2/TRBV6-3	TRBJ2-1	.	11	.	TGTGCCAGCAGGACAAATGGGGAGCAGTTCTTC	CASRTNGEQFF
TRBV3-1	TRBJ2-7	.	14	.	TGTGCCAGCAGTGTCGGGACGGATCTATACGAGCAGTACTTC	CASSVGTDLYEQYF
TRBV7-2	TRBJ2-1	once	15	.	TGTGCCAGCAGCTTACGGTTGGAGCGGAGAGATGAGCAGTTCTTC	CASSLRLERRDEQFF
TRBV7-3	TRBJ2-5	few	15	.	TGTGCCAGCAGTCCGGGAGCCTTCGTCCAAGAGACCCAGTACTTC	CASSPGAFVQETQYF
TRBV29-1	TRBJ1-2	.	12	TRBD1	TGCAGCGTTGATAAAACAGGGGTTGGCTACACCTTC	CSVDKTGVGYTF
TRBV7-2	TRBJ1-2	few	15	.	TGTGCCAGCAGCCCACGGCATTTGGCAGTCTCTGGCTACACCTTC	CASSPRHLAVSGYTF
TRBV4-2	TRBJ1-2	.	14	.	TGTGCCAGCAGCCAGGAGGGTGGCGTGTTCGGCTACACCTTC	CASSQEGGVFGYTF
TRBV10-3	TRBJ2-3	.	15	.	TGTGCCATCAGGACGCGTAAGTCAGGCACAGATACGCAGTATTTT	CAIRTRKSGTDTQYF
TRBV6-1	TRBJ2-1	.	14	.	TGTGCCAGCAGTGAAGACGGCAGGGACAATGAGCAGTTCTTC	CASSEDGRDNEQFF
TRBV20-1	TRBJ1-2	.	13	.	TGCAGTGCTAGAAGGACCCCGAACTATGGCTACACCTTC	CSARRTPNYGYTF
TRBV20-1	TRBJ2-2	.	13	.	TGCAGTGCTAGTAAGGGGAACACCGGGGAGCTGTTTTTT	CSASKGNTGELFF
TRBV19	TRBJ2-7	.	14	TRBD1	TGTGCCAGTAGTATGGCCAGGGGGAGAATCGAGCAGTACTTC	CASSMARGRIEQYF
TRBV20-1	TRBJ2-1	.	13	.	TGCAGTGCTTATAGTCTCGGCCGAAATGAGCAGTTCTTC	CSAYSLGRNEQFF
TRBV20-1	TRBJ2-4	few	14	.	TGCAGTGCTACCGGTCCTCTAGCCAAAAACATTCAGTACTTC	CSATGPLAKNIQYF